The 10 T cell receptor beta chains below all came from one sample that was sequenced in a study of naive and memory T cell subsets. The library had UMIs added by 3' ligation of an oligonucleotide to TCR cDNA. The SP2 primer and nested alpha and beta constant region primers amplified ligated cDNA in four rounds. Via MiXCR, TCRdb re-called the 5' RACE reads, giving one row per CDR3 protein. The sample lists roughly 56,000 distinct CDR3 sequences; under 8.5% were seen once. These receptor sequences come from a male donor in good health.

This clonotype was recorded a few times. The genes are TRBV6-1 and TRBJ2-3; 15 nucleotides align to TRBD2. Germline V CDR1 and CDR2: MNHNS, SASEGT. There are 16 residues in the CDR3. The V segment lost 10 bases and the J segment 2 bases; nucleotides outside the gene matches: 7. The CDR3 DNA reads as TGTGCCACCCTGGGACTAGCGGGGGGTTTCACAGATACGCAGTATTTT. Its translation is CATLGLAGGFTDTQYF.

This clonotype has at least ten counts. The gene calls are TRBV5-1 and TRBJ2-5; D not certain. V was clipped by 6 bases and J by 2 bases, with 17 bases between them. There are 15 residues in the CDR3. Germline-derived CDR1 and CDR2 are SGHRS and YFSETQ. The CDR3 DNA sequence: TGCGCCAGCAAGGTGTTGACCGGGCCACAAGAGACCCAGTACTTC. As protein: CASKVLTGPQETQYF.

In this sample, this clonotype turned up many times. The chain combines TRBV6-6 with TRBJ1-5; D not certain. Germline values: CDR1 MNHNY, CDR2 SVGAGI (reference sequence). The V gene lost 1 base and the J gene lost 4 bases, with 8 bases spanning the gap. This CDR3 has 14 residues. The DNA of the CDR3 is TGTGCCAGCAGTTACTTCCAAAGTAATCAGCCCCAGCATTTT. Translating it yields CASSYFQSNQPQHF.

The sample holds many counts of this clonotype. The chain links TRBV12-3 or TRBV12-4 to TRBJ1-3, with no clear D. Trimming left V 6 bases short and J 3 bases short, with 6 bases between. The CDR3 sequence is 12 residues long. CDR3 loop: CASSLGGNTIYF. The CDR3 coding sequence is TGTGCCAGCAGCCTAGGTGGAAACACCATATATTTT.

There are many counts of this clonotype. This sequence joins TRBV12-5 and TRBJ1-5; D may be TRBD1 (5 bases). The CDR3 covers 13 residues. Trimming pared 4 bases from V and 10 bases from J, leaving 14 bases between. Looked up from germline, CDR1 is LGHNT and CDR2 is FRNRAP. CDR3 bases: TGTGCTAGTGGTTCGGGGGATTTTGGCCCCCAGCATTTT. Translation: CASGSGDFGPQHF.

The table lists this clonotype with a few counts. The rearrangement joins TRBV7-2 to TRBJ1-2; 11 positions agree with TRBD1. V was clipped by 5 bases and J by 6 bases; unmatched bases: 11. This CDR3 region has 16 residues. Germline V lookup: CDR1 SGHTA, CDR2 FQGNSA. CDR3 residues: CASSKQWTGGTDGYTF. DNA for the CDR3: TGTGCCAGCAGCAAGCAATGGACAGGGGGCACTGATGGCTACACCTTC.

V and J are TRBV27 and TRBJ2-7; D might be TRBD1 (6 bases). The CDR3 spans 15 residues. Germline CDR1 MNHEY, CDR2 SMNVEV (reference sequence). With 7 bases removed from V and 2 bases from J, the gap between germline ends came to 18 bases. The CDR3 bases are TGTGCCAGCACCACTTGGAACAGGGAGCCCTACGAGCAGTACTTC. Protein product: CASTTWNREPYEQYF.

This clonotype was seen a handful of times. The gene calls are TRBV11-2 and TRBJ2-1; 7 bases line up with TRBD1. The germline V gene has CDR1 SGHAT and CDR2 FQNNGV. Losses at the gene ends were 4 bases for V and 6 bases for J; bases not matched to a gene: 3. This CDR3 contains 13 residues. The DNA of the CDR3 is TGTGCCAGCAGCTCCGGGACAGCCAATGAGCAGTTCTTC. Translation gives CASSSGTANEQFF.

This clonotype was observed many times. The chain employs TRBV11-2 and TRBJ2-1; possible D gene TRBD2, 5 bases. The germline V and J ends were trimmed by 2 bases and 7 bases, with 18 bases remaining between them. CDR1 is SGHAT and CDR2 is FQNNGV in the germline V gene. CDR3 length: 16 residues. The CDR3 nucleotides are TGTGCCAGCAGCTTAATGGAAGGAGGAAAGATTAATGAGCAGTTCTTC. Translating it yields CASSLMEGGKINEQFF.

This chain uses TRBV3-1 with TRBJ2-3; D ambiguous. Trimming took 4 bases from V and 4 from J, leaving 12 bases between them. CDR1 and CDR2 (germline): LGHDT, YNNKEL (reference sequence). The CDR3 spans 14 residues. DNA of the CDR3: TGTGCCAGCAGCCGCAGACTTGAGTCAGATACGCAGTATTTT. Its translation is CASSRRLESDTQYF.